This T cell receptor beta chain came from a study of blood T cell repertoires in COVID-19. About the research overall: Sources were T cells, B-cell-depleted T cells, or PBMCs; the material itself was cDNA or gDNA.

Per the original methods: Nucleated cell counts were estimated from reference gene primer amplification. Measured with immunoSEQ multiplex PCR; TCRdb has only the in-frame clones, and not every one. V, J and clone size reflect that table, while D and trimming were determined from the DNA. The sample consists of more than 100,000 clones, approximately 89% of them appearing once. The germline V gene has CDR1 SGHTA and CDR2 FQGNSA. The CDR3 has 13 residues. V dropped 5 bases and J dropped 5 bases, with 12 bases sitting between them. The chain employs TRBV7-2 and TRBJ1-1, with TRBD1 as a possible D gene (5 bases). The TCR sequence derives from an elderly woman in a cohort sampled during active COVID-19. Specimen: peripheral blood. This CDR3 is CASSPRGGTEAFF. The CDR3 DNA follows: TGTGCCAGCAGCCCCCGGGGGGGGACTGAAGCTTTCTTT.